This T cell receptor (beta chain) is drawn from a study of beta chain features in type 1 diabetes. The length of the CDR3 is 14 residues. The germline CDR1 and CDR2 sequences are KGHSH and LQKENI. Trimming took 0 bases from V and 1 from J, leaving 6 bases between them. The authors reverse transcribed all of the isolated RNA, so sequencing captured expressed TCRB transcripts. Using immunoSEQ multiplex PCR, the repertoire was profiled, and TCRdb retains in-frame clones only, with some absent. This sample carries roughly 350,000 clones, 9.5% to 12% of them seen once, and the ten largest clones take 0.015%. Study-level findings and limits: Naive, central memory and Treg TCRB repertoires seemed to resemble each other more closely in patients than they did in healthy donors.

There are a few counts of this clone. Its antigen is undetermined. Every participating donor gave one draw, a heparinised blood sample averaging approximately 120 mL. The TCR sequence derives from a woman in her 30s in good health. This rearrangement joins TRBV18 to TRBJ1-2, with D tentatively TRBD1 (5 bases). The sequencing input was naive CD4+ T cells from blood. CDR3 DNA: TGTGCCAGCTCACCACCCGACAGTAACTATGGCTACACCTTC. It is translated as CASSPPDSNYGYTF.